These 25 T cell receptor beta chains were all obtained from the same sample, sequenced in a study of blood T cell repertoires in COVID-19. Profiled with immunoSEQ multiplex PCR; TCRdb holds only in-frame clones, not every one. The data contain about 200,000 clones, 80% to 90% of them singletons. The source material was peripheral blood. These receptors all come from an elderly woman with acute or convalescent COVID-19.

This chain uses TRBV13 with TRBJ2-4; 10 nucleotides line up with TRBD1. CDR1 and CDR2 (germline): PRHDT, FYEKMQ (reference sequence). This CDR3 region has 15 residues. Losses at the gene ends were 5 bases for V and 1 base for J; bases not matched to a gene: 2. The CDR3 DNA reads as TGTGCCAGCAGCGCGGGACAGGGGGCCAAAAACATTCAGTACTTC. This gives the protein CASSAGQGAKNIQYF.

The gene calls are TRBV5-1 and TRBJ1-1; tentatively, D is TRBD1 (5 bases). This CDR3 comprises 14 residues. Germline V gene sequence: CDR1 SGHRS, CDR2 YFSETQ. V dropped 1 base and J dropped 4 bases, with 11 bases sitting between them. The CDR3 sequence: CASSLQGLGTEAFF. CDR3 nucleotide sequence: TGCGCCAGCAGCTTGCAGGGTTTGGGCACTGAAGCTTTCTTT.

CDR3 in amino acids: CASSSQGNTGELFF. DNA for the CDR3: TGTGCTAGTAGTTCCCAGGGGAACACCGGGGAGCTGTTTTTT. V is TRBV12-5 and J is TRBJ2-2; TRBD1 is a possible D gene (5 bases). The CDR3 extends over 14 amino acids. Germline V gene lookup returns CDR1 LGHNT and CDR2 FRNRAP. V was clipped by 8 bases and J by 1 base, with 11 bases between them.

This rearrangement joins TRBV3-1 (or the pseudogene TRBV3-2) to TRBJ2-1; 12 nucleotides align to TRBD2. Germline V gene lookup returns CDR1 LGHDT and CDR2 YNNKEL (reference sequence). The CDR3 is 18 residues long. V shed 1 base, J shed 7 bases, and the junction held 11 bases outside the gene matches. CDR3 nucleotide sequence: TGTGCCAGCAGCCAAGGGGCTAGCGGGAGGGTAGGGGGTAATGAGCAGTTCTTC. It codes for CASSQGASGRVGGNEQFF.

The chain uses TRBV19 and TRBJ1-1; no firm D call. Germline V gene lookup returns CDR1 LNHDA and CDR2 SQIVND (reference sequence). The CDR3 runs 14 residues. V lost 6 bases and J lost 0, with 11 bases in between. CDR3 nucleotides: TGTGCCAGTAGAATGGGCAGGTTGAACACTGAAGCTTTCTTT. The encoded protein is CASRMGRLNTEAFF.

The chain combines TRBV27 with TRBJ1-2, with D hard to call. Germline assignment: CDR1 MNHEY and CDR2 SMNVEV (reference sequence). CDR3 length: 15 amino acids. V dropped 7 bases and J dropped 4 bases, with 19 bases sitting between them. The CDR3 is CASNPRRASGYGYTF. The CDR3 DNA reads TGTGCCAGCAATCCTCGGCGTGCGTCGGGCTATGGCTACACCTTC.

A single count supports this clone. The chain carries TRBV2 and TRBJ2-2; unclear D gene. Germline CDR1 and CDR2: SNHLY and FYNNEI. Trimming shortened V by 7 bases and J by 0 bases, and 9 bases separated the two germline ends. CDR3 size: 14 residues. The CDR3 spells CASNTLSNTGELFF. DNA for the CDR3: TGTGCCAGCAATACCCTATCGAACACCGGGGAGCTGTTTTTT.

CDR3 protein: CASSVNDRANEKLFF. CDR3 in DNA: TGTGCCAGCAGCGTAAACGACAGGGCTAATGAAAAACTGTTTTTT. The chain recombines TRBV9 with TRBJ1-4; 7 nucleotides align to TRBD1. V gave up 1 base and J gave up 3 bases; unmatched junction bases: 3. Germline CDR1 and CDR2: SGDLS and YYNGEE. The CDR3 loop spans 15 amino acids.

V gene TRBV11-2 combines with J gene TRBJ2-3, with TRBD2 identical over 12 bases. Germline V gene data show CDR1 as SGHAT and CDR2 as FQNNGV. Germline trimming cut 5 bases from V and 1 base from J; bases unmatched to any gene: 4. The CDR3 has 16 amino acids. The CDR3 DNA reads TGTGCCAGCAGCCTCCGGACTAGCGGGGGCACAGATACGCAGTATTTT. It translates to CASSLRTSGGTDTQYF.

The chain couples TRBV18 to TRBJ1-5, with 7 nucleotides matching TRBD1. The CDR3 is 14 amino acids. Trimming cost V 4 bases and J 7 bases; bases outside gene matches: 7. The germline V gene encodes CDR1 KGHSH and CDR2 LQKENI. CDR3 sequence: CASSQGQVLQPQHF. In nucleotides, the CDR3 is TGTGCCAGCTCACAAGGACAGGTGTTACAGCCCCAGCATTTT.

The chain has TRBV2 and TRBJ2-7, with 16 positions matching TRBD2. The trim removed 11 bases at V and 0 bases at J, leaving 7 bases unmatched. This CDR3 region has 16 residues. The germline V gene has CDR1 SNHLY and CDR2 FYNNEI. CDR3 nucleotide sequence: TGTGCCGGACCGGGACTAGCGGGAGGGGCCTCCTACGAGCAGTACTTC. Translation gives CAGPGLAGGASYEQYF.

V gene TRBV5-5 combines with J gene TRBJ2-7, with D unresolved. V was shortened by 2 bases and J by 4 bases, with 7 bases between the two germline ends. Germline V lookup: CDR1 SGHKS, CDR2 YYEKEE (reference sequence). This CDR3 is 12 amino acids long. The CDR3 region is CASSLLEYEQYF. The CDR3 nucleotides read TGTGCCAGCAGCTTACTCGAGTACGAGCAGTACTTC. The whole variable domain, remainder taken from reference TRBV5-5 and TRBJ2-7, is DAGVTQSPTHLIKTRGQQVTLRCSPISGHKSVSWYQQVLGQGPQFIFQYYEKEERGRGNFPDRFSARQFPNYSSELNVNALLLGDSALYLCASSLLEYEQYFGPGTRLTVT.

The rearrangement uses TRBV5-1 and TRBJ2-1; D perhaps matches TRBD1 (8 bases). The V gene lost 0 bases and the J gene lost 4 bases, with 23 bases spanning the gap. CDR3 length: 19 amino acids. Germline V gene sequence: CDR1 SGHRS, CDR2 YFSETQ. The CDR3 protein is CASSLAGLWGGQEYNEQFF. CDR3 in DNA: TGCGCCAGCAGCTTGGCGGGCCTCTGGGGGGGACAGGAGTACAATGAGCAGTTCTTC.

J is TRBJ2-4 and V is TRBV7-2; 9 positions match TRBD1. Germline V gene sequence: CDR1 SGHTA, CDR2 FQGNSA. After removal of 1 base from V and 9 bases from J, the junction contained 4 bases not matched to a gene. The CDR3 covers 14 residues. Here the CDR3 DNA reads TGTGCCAGCAGCTTAGACCACAGGGGGCGCATTCAGTACTTC. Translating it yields CASSLDHRGRIQYF.

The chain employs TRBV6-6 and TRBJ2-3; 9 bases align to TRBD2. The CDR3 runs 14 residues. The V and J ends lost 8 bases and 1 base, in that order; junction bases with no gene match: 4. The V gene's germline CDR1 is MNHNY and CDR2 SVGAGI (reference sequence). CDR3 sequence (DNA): TGTGCCAGCGAATTAGCGGGAGGCACAGATACGCAGTATTTT. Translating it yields CASELAGGTDTQYF.

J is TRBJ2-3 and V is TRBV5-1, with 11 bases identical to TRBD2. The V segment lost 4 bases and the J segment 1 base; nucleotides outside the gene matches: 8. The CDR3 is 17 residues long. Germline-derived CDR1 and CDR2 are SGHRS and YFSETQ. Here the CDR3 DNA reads TGCGCCAGCAGCCGCATGACTAGCGGGGATGGCACAGATACGCAGTATTTT. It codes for CASSRMTSGDGTDTQYF.

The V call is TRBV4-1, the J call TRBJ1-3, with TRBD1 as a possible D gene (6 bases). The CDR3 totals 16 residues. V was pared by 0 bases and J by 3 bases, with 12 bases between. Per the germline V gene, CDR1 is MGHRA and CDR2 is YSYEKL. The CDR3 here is CASSQEGAGYGNTIYF. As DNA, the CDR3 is TGCGCCAGCAGCCAAGAGGGGGCGGGTTATGGAAACACCATATATTTT.

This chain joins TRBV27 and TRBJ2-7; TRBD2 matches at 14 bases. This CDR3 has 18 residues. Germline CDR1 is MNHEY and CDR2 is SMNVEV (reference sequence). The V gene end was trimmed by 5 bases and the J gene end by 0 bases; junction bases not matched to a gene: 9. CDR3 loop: CASSTGLAGVKGSYEQYF. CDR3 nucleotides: TGTGCCAGCAGTACGGGACTAGCGGGAGTGAAGGGCTCCTACGAGCAGTACTTC.

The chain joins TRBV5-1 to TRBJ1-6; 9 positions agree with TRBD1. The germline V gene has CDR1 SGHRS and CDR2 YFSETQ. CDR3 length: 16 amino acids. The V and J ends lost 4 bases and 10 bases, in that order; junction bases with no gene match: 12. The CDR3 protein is CASSGTGTGNWSPLHF. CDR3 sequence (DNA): TGCGCCAGCAGCGGAACCGGGACAGGGAATTGGTCACCCCTCCACTTT.

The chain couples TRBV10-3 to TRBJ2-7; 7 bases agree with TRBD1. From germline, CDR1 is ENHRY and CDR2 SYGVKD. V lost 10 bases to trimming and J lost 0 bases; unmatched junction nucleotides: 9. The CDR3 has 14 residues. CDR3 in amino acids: CATSSGTVSYEQYF. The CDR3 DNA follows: TGTGCCACCTCCTCCGGGACAGTCTCCTACGAGCAGTACTTC.

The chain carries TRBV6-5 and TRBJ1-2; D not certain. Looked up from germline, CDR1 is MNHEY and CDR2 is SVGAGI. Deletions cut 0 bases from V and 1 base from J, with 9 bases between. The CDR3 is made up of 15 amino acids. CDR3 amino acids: CASSYSRVNNYGYTF. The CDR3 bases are TGTGCCAGCAGTTACTCCCGGGTAAATAACTATGGCTACACCTTC.

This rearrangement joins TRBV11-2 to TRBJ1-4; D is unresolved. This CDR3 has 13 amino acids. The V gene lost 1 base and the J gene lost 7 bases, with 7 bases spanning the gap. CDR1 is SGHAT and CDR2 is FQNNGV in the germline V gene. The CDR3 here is CASSLGTSEKLFF. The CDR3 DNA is TGTGCCAGCAGCTTAGGCACCAGTGAAAAACTGTTTTTT.

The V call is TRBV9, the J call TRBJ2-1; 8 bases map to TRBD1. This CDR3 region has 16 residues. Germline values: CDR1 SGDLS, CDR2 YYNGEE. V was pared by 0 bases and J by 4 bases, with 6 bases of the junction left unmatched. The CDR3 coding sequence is TGTGCCAGCAGCGTAGGACAGGGGCAATGGTACAATGAGCAGTTCTTC. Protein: CASSVGQGQWYNEQFF. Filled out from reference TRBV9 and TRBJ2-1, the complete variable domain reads DSGVTQTPKHLITATGQRVTLRCSPRSGDLSVYWYQQSLDQGLQFLIQYYNGEERAKGNILERFSAQQFPDLHSELNLSSLELGDSALYFCASSVGQGQWYNEQFFGPGTRLTVL.

CDR3 region: CASSLVAGAMNEQFF. The CDR3 DNA sequence: TGCGCCAGCAGCTTGGTTGCGGGGGCCATGAATGAGCAGTTCTTC. This chain uses TRBV5-1 with TRBJ2-1; the D gene is possibly TRBD2 (7 bases). Germline values: CDR1 SGHRS, CDR2 YFSETQ. The CDR3 contains 15 residues. Trimming pared 0 bases from V and 7 bases from J, leaving 14 bases between. Full variable domain (outside the CDR3, taken from reference TRBV5-1 and TRBJ2-1): KAGVTQTPRYLIKTRGQQVTLSCSPISGHRSVSWYQQTPGQGLQFLFEYFSETQRNKGNFPGRFSGRQFSNSRSEMNVSTLELGDSALYLCASSLVAGAMNEQFFGPGTRLTVL.

The CDR3 coding sequence is TGTGCCAGTAGTAACCTTCAGGGAATCAATCAGCCCCAGCATTTT. Protein sequence: CASSNLQGINQPQHF. This chain joins TRBV19 and TRBJ1-5, with D tentatively TRBD1 (5 bases). Germline CDR1 and CDR2: LNHDA and SQIVND (reference sequence). V was clipped by 4 bases and J by 3 bases, with 13 bases between them. This CDR3 contains 15 residues.